The next 3 T cell receptor beta chains were all read from a single sample in a study of technical replicates of blood from a handful of donors (dated by TCRdb to 2016 to 2017). Libraries were built with the immunoSEQ multiplex PCR assay. The table was pulled from immuneACCESS by TCRdb, which kept in-frame rearrangements only. Such tables lose some clones; where checked, under half of the loss comes from unresolved V genes, and the rest has no known cause. For this sample there are about 75,000 clones; about nine tenths appear just once. The top ten clones comprise 0.37% of the sample. Sequencing used T cells isolated from PBMCs. The source of these receptors is a human donor in good health. Some clones in this sample may be carry-over from other donors' samples.

The gene calls are TRBV29-1 and TRBJ2-7; D perhaps matches TRBD1 (6 bases). Trimming shortened V by 2 bases and J by 3 bases, and 8 bases separated the two germline ends. The CDR3 is 12 residues long. Germline lookup yields CDR1 SQVTM and CDR2 ANQGSEA. The CDR3 here is CSVEWDNYEQYF. As DNA, the CDR3 is TGCAGCGTTGAATGGGACAACTACGAGCAGTACTTC.

The V call is TRBV28, the J call TRBJ2-5; no clear D. The CDR3 runs 13 residues. CDR1 and CDR2 from the germline V gene are MDHEN and SYDVKM. The ends were cut back, 5 bases at V and 1 base at J, with 8 bases in the middle. The CDR3 DNA reads TGTGCCAGCAGTCCTAGTACCCAAGAGACCCAGTACTTC. Translating gives CASSPSTQETQYF.

The chain couples TRBV28 to TRBJ1-5, with D perhaps matching TRBD1 (6 bases). Germline values: CDR1 MDHEN, CDR2 SYDVKM. This CDR3 has 14 residues. V dropped 3 bases and J dropped 4 bases, with 10 bases sitting between them. The CDR3 reads CASSFPDRNQPQHF. CDR3 DNA: TGTGCCAGCAGTTTCCCGGACAGAAATCAGCCCCAGCATTTT.